This T cell receptor (beta chain) is drawn from a study of shared clonotypes between healthy human individuals. The wider study: The study enrolled a couple of women and three men aged 18 to 49. The study's findings and limits: Approximately 4.6% of naive CD4 clonotypes were shared across several donors.

Germline-derived CDR1 and CDR2 are SGHRS and YFSETQ. Trimming took off 0 bases at V and 0 bases at J, with 10 bases between the two ends. This CDR3 has 16 residues. Execution of the assay was at deep level. Clones were read by immunoSEQ multiplex PCR, and TCRdb kept only the in-frame ones, dropping some. The table shows about 2.4 million clones, with just over 90% occurring only once. A remark on this clone: Its antigen is not known. Other nucleotide sequences from this sample produce the same CDR3.

This clonotype originated in a man between 18 and 29 years old in good health. The J gene is TRBJ2-1, the V gene TRBV5-1; D is uncertain. Sequenced input: naive CD4+ T cells sorted from blood. Subset noted: CD45RA+ positively selected. The CDR3 protein is CASSLAGSSSYNEQFF. Here the CDR3 DNA reads TGCGCCAGCAGCTTGGCGGGTTCCTCCTCCTACAATGAGCAGTTCTTC.